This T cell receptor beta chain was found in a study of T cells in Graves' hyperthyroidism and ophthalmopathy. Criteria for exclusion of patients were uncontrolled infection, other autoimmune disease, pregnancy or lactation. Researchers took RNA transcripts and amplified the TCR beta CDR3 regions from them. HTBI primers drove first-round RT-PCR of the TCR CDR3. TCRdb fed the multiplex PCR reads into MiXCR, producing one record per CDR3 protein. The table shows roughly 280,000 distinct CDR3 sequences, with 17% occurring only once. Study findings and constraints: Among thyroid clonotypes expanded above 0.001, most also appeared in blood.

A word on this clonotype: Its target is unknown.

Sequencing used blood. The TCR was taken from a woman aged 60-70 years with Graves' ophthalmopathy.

This CDR3 reads CASSQHRQGVSSYNSPLHF. The DNA of the CDR3 is TGTGCCAGCAGCCAACATCGACAGGGGGTTAGCTCCTATAATTCACCCCTCCACTTT. The chain links TRBV7-9 to TRBJ1-6; 9 bases are shared with TRBD1. Germline V gene lookup returns CDR1 SEHNR and CDR2 FQNEAQ (reference sequence). V was pared by 5 bases and J by 0 bases, with 11 bases of the junction left unmatched. The CDR3 sequence is 19 residues long.